The 7 T cell receptor beta chains given below trace back to one sample, sequenced in a study of human T cells and chemical hapten exposure. Indicated time point: patch test 1, 2 weeks after DPC sensitization. Treatment reported: therapeutic diphenylcyclopropenone sensitization with weekly scalp DPC. One entry per CDR3 protein results from TCRdb running MiXCR on the RACE reads. The profile shows roughly 360,000 distinct CDR3 sequences, about 4.4% of them singletons. The sample was whole blood, taken in connection with sensitization to the hapten diphenylcyclopropenone (DPC). The source is a woman between 50 and 59 years old with alopecia areata. Some clones in this sample may be carry-over from other donors' samples.

This clonotype showed up just a few times. This rearrangement joins TRBV19 to TRBJ2-3; unclear D gene. Trimming pared 2 bases from V and 4 bases from J, leaving 13 bases between. Germline loops: CDR1 LNHDA, CDR2 SQIVND (reference sequence). The CDR3 extends over 15 amino acids. In DNA form, the CDR3 reads TGTGCCAGTAGTATATCAGCTTCTTTTGCAGATACGCAGTATTTT. Protein: CASSISASFADTQYF.

This clonotype was observed many times. The chain has TRBV20-1 and TRBJ2-1, with no clear D. The V gene's germline CDR1 is DFQATT and CDR2 SNEGSKA (reference sequence). With 5 bases removed from V and 0 bases from J, the gap between germline ends came to 11 bases. CDR3 length: 14 residues. CDR3 loop: CSASFGSSYNEQFF. The CDR3 DNA follows: TGCAGTGCTTCTTTCGGCAGCTCCTACAATGAGCAGTTCTTC.

The CDR3 is CASSSELAGGLGNEQFF. CDR3 nucleotide sequence: TGCGCCAGCAGCTCTGAGCTAGCGGGGGGGCTTGGGAATGAGCAGTTCTTC. The chain recombines TRBV5-1 with TRBJ2-1; TRBD2 matches at 12 bases. Germline V gene lookup returns CDR1 SGHRS and CDR2 YFSETQ. V was pared by 3 bases and J by 7 bases, with 11 bases of the junction left unmatched. The CDR3 has 17 amino acids.

The sample holds many counts of this clonotype. V usage is TRBV29-1 and J usage is TRBJ2-2; no firm D call. Trimming removed 5 bases at V and 6 bases at J, with 13 bases between. This CDR3 comprises 13 residues. Germline loops: CDR1 SQVTM, CDR2 ANQGSEA. The DNA of the CDR3 is TGCAGCGTTCGTCCCGGGTATCCCGGGGAGCTGTTTTTT. This encodes CSVRPGYPGELFF.

The table lists this clonotype with a few counts. V usage is TRBV28 and J usage is TRBJ2-2; D is unclear. This CDR3 has 16 amino acids. CDR1 MDHEN and CDR2 SYDVKM come from the germline V gene. V lost 7 bases and J lost 3, with 18 bases in between. The chain's CDR3 is CASTDPTIGYTGELFF. The CDR3 DNA is TGTGCCAGCACCGACCCTACGATAGGATACACCGGGGAGCTGTTTTTT. Drawing the rest from reference TRBV28 and TRBJ2-2, the complete variable domain is DVKVTQSSRYLVKRTGEKVFLECVQDMDHENMFWYRQDPGLGLRLIYFSYDVKMKEKGDIPEGYSVSREKKERFSLILESASTNQTSMYLCASTDPTIGYTGELFFGEGSRLTVL.

There are a few counts of this clonotype. The genes are TRBV6-1 and TRBJ1-1; the D gene is possibly TRBD1 (5 bases). This CDR3 spans 13 amino acids. The V end was cut by 3 bases, the J end by 4 bases, with 9 bases between. Germline-derived CDR1 and CDR2 are MNHNS and SASEGT. CDR3 protein: CASSDFRATEAFF. The CDR3 DNA follows: TGTGCCAGCAGTGATTTCAGGGCCACTGAAGCTTTCTTT.

This clonotype turned up a few times. The chain combines TRBV12-3 or TRBV12-4 with TRBJ1-6; 8 positions agree with TRBD1. There are 14 residues in the CDR3. After removal of 6 bases from V and 6 bases from J, the junction contained 4 bases not matched to a gene. The chain's CDR3 is CASRATGANSPLHF. CDR3 in DNA: TGTGCCAGCAGAGCGACAGGGGCTAATTCACCCCTCCACTTT.